These 8 T cell receptor beta chains were all obtained from the same sample, sequenced in a study of T cell repertoires in cytomegalovirus infection. TCRdb recomputed calls from the reads with MiXCR, one row per CDR3 protein. Of a few hundred thousand distinct CDR3 sequences listed, approximately 10% are singletons. The sample taken for sequencing was PBMCs. The receptors were gathered from a human donor in good health (CMV status not recorded). Some clones in this sample may be carry-over from other donors' samples.

This clonotype was found many times. The chain couples TRBV6-6 to TRBJ2-7, with 7 bases aligning to TRBD1. Germline V gives CDR1 MNHNY, CDR2 SVGAGI (reference sequence). J lost 2 bases, V lost 5 bases, and 6 bases had no gene match. The CDR3 extends over 14 amino acids. CDR3 sequence (DNA): TGTGCCAGCAGTGCCCGGGACAGCACCTACGAGCAGTACTTC. Its protein is CASSARDSTYEQYF.

This clonotype was observed at least ten times. The CDR3 coding sequence is TGTGCCAGCAGCTTAACTGAAAACTATGGCTACACCTTC. Translated: CASSLTENYGYTF. The V gene is TRBV7-6, the J gene TRBJ1-2, with D unresolved. V lost 2 bases, J lost 2 bases, and 6 bases lay in between. Germline V gene data show CDR1 as SGHVS and CDR2 as FNYEAQ. This CDR3 is 13 amino acids long.

As regards this clonotype: Relative to the germline gene, one junction end is altered; a read error may explain this. The CDR3 DNA is TGTGCCAGCACTGAATATATACCAGTAGCCAAAAACATTCAGTACTTC. Its translation: CASTEYIPVAKNIQYF. The chain links TRBV25-1 to TRBJ2-4; D is unclear. The CDR3 loop spans 16 amino acids. Germline CDR1 reads MGHDK; CDR2 reads SYGVNS.

This clonotype came up many times. The rearrangement joins TRBV7-2 to TRBJ2-1; 14 bases are shared with TRBD2. Trimming cost V 7 bases and J 2 bases; bases outside gene matches: 13. CDR3 length equals 19 residues. Germline CDR1 reads SGHTA; CDR2 reads FQGNSA. CDR3 residues: CASTLAGLAGAGAYNEQFF. The CDR3, as DNA: TGTGCCAGCACCCTCGCGGGACTAGCGGGGGCAGGTGCCTACAATGAGCAGTTCTTC.

This clonotype was seen at least ten times. The chain has TRBV7-2 and TRBJ2-7, with 7 bases lining up with TRBD2. Germline lookup yields CDR1 SGHTA and CDR2 FQGNSA. The junction had 8 bases not matched to a gene; V was cut back by 3 bases and J by 6 bases. The CDR3 totals 14 residues. CDR3 amino acids: CASSFRRGNSEQYF. The CDR3 DNA reads TGTGCCAGCAGCTTCCGGCGGGGGAACAGCGAGCAGTACTTC.

The V and J genes are TRBV5-1 and TRBJ2-5; possible D gene TRBD1, 5 bases. The CDR3 totals 14 residues. Trimming took off 3 bases at V and 2 bases at J, with 11 bases between the two ends. Germline V gene sequence: CDR1 SGHRS, CDR2 YFSETQ. The CDR3 nucleotides are TGCGCCAGCAGCTCGGACACAGGTCAAGAGACCCAGTACTTC. Amino acid sequence: CASSSDTGQETQYF.

This clonotype was found a few times. The chain carries TRBV11-2 and TRBJ1-5, with 10 bases fitting TRBD1. Germline V gene data show CDR1 as SGHAT and CDR2 as FQNNGV. V was clipped by 1 base and J by 3 bases; unmatched bases: 6. This CDR3 is built from 17 residues. CDR3 coding DNA: TGTGCCAGCAGCTTAGGGCGGACAGGGGGAATCAATCAGCCCCAGCATTTT. Amino acids: CASSLGRTGGINQPQHF. Filled out from reference TRBV11-2 and TRBJ1-5, the complete variable domain reads EAGVAQSPRYKIIEKRQSVAFWCNPISGHATLYWYQQILGQGPKLLIQFQNNGVVDDSQLPKDRFSAERLKGVDSTLKIQPAKLEDSAVYLCASSLGRTGGINQPQHFGDGTRLSIL.

Comments on this clonotype: The junction shows a germline mismatch at one end, possibly a read error. The rearrangement links TRBV7-9 to TRBJ1-5, with D possibly matching TRBD1 (6 bases). Germline lookup yields CDR1 SEHNR and CDR2 FQNEAQ (reference sequence). The CDR3 covers 15 residues. DNA of the CDR3: TGTGCCAGCAGTTTAGGGGGGGAGTTCAATCAGCCCCAGCATTTT. Protein: CASSLGGEFNQPQHF. Full variable domain (outside the CDR3, taken from reference TRBV7-9 and TRBJ1-5): DTGVSQNPRHKITKRGQNVTFRCDPISEHNRLYWYRQTLGQGPEFLTYFQNEAQLEKSRLLSDRFSAERPKGSFSTLEIQRTEQGDSAMYLCASSLGGEFNQPQHFGDGTRLSIL.